The 14 T cell receptor beta chains below were found in one sample sequenced in a study of beta chain features in type 1 diabetes. Points from the study as a whole: TCRB CDR3s from Type 1 diabetes patients were moderately but significantly shorter in all four CD4+ subsets.

Reverse transcribing all isolated RNA meant expressed TCRB transcripts were sequenced. TCRdb's table, derived via immunoSEQ multiplex PCR, lists solely in-frame clones and lacks some. Here the sample spans 300,000 to 400,000 clones, about 13% being singletons. These receptors' antigens are unknown. The sample consisted of naive CD4+ T cells from blood. These receptors were taken from a young woman with type 1 diabetes.

The J gene is TRBJ2-7, the V gene TRBV4-3; tentatively, D is TRBD2 (5 bases). The CDR3 runs 13 residues. V lost 0 bases to trimming and J lost 6 bases, with 9 bases between them. Germline V lookup: CDR1 LGHNA, CDR2 YSLEER. This CDR3 reads CASSQEVGSEQYV. DNA for the CDR3: TGCGCCAGCAGCCAAGAGGTAGGGAGCGAGCAGTACGTC.

This clone came up a few times. The rearrangement links TRBV18 to TRBJ2-3, with 10 bases that match TRBD2. This CDR3 is 16 amino acids long. CDR1 KGHSH and CDR2 LQKENI come from the germline V gene. Losses at the gene ends were 3 bases for V and 0 bases for J; bases not matched to a gene: 3. CDR3 nucleotides: TGTGCCAGCTCACCCCAACTAGCGGGGAGCACAGATACGCAGTATTTT. Translating it yields CASSPQLAGSTDTQYF.

J is TRBJ2-4 and V is TRBV5-1; TRBD2 is a possible D gene (5 bases). Per the germline V gene, CDR1 is SGHRS and CDR2 is YFSETQ. The ends were cut back, 4 bases at V and 5 bases at J, with 16 bases in the middle. This CDR3 has 15 residues. In DNA form, the CDR3 reads TGCGCCAGCAGCCTCCAGAGCGGTGTGGAAAACATTCAGTACTTC. Its protein product is CASSLQSGVENIQYF.

The genes are TRBV29-1 and TRBJ2-6; 9 bases agree with TRBD1. Trimming at V came to 6 bases and at J to 1 base, leaving 7 bases not matched to a gene. The CDR3 covers 16 residues. Germline V CDR1 and CDR2: SQVTM, ANQGSEA. The CDR3 nucleotides are TGCAGCGTCGCGGGACAGGGAAAGTCTGGGGCCAACGTCCTGACTTTC. Its protein is CSVAGQGKSGANVLTF.

V gene TRBV5-4 combines with J gene TRBJ2-7; D gene ambiguous. The CDR3 has 15 amino acids. CDR1 and CDR2 from the germline V gene are SGHNT and YYREEE (reference sequence). V was clipped by 4 bases and J by 6 bases, with 20 bases between them. The CDR3 here is CASSLGSTASGEQYV. CDR3 DNA: TGTGCCAGCAGCCTTGGCTCGACTGCCTCCGGCGAGCAGTACGTC.

The gene calls are TRBV9 and TRBJ2-1; 10 bases are shared with TRBD2. Germline lookup yields CDR1 SGDLS and CDR2 YYNGEE. The ends lost 0 bases at V and 0 bases at J; junction bases unmatched: 6. The CDR3 is 18 amino acids. DNA of the CDR3: TGTGCCAGCAGCGTAGTAGGGTCTAGCGGGAGCTCCTACAATGAGCAGTTCTTC. It is translated as CASSVVGSSGSSYNEQFF.

This clone was counted only a few times. The chain links TRBV28 to TRBJ1-5, with 12 bases that match TRBD1. The germline V gene encodes CDR1 MDHEN and CDR2 SYDVKM. This CDR3 comprises 15 residues. After removal of 6 bases from V and 4 bases from J, the junction contained 4 bases not matched to a gene. Here the CDR3 DNA reads TGTGCCAGCAGGGGACAGGGGGCTGGAAATCAGCCCCAGCATTTT. It specifies CASRGQGAGNQPQHF.

This sequence joins TRBV7-3 and TRBJ2-2, with D possibly TRBD1 on 5 matching bases. CDR1 is SGHTA and CDR2 is FQGTGA in the germline V gene. CDR3 size: 15 residues. V shed 5 bases and J shed 4 bases, with 14 bases lying between them. CDR3 nucleotide sequence: TGTGCCAGCAGCCCCCGGACAATTGGCACCGGGGAGCTGTTTTTT. It codes for CASSPRTIGTGELFF.

This clone was found a few times. The chain is built from TRBV7-9 and TRBJ2-1; 13 positions agree with TRBD2. CDR1 is SEHNR and CDR2 is FQNEAQ in the germline V gene (reference sequence). CDR3 length: 18 amino acids. V lost 5 bases, J lost 6 bases, and 13 bases stayed unmatched. CDR3 bases: TGTGCCAGCAGCCCAGTTACGAGGGGGACTAGCGGGGCCAATGAGCAGTTCTTC. Its translation is CASSPVTRGTSGANEQFF. The full variable domain, completed using reference TRBV7-9 and TRBJ2-1, is DTGVSQNPRHKITKRGQNVTFRCDPISEHNRLYWYRQTLGQGPEFLTYFQNEAQLEKSRLLSDRFSAERPKGSFSTLEIQRTEQGDSAMYLCASSPVTRGTSGANEQFFGPGTRLTVL.

The V call is TRBV28, the J call TRBJ2-2, with 11 bases matching TRBD2. CDR3 length equals 15 residues. Trimming removed 6 bases from V and 8 bases from J; junction bases left unmatched: 8. CDR1 and CDR2 from the germline V gene are MDHEN and SYDVKM. The CDR3: CASRRPSGRPGELFF. Written as DNA, the CDR3 is TGTGCCAGCAGACGCCCTAGCGGGAGGCCGGGGGAGCTGTTTTTT.

This chain uses TRBV9 with TRBJ1-1, with TRBD1 matching 8 bases. Germline CDR1 and CDR2: SGDLS and YYNGEE. This CDR3 contains 15 residues. V gave up 0 bases and J gave up 7 bases; unmatched junction bases: 8. The CDR3 here is CASSVVVGDRSEAFF. The CDR3 DNA reads TGTGCCAGCAGCGTAGTAGTGGGGGACAGGAGTGAAGCTTTCTTT.

The chain carries TRBV5-1 and TRBJ2-1; 13 nucleotides align to TRBD2. The V segment lost 2 bases and the J segment 10 bases; nucleotides outside the gene matches: 6. The CDR3 totals 15 residues. Germline V gene sequence: CDR1 SGHRS, CDR2 YFSETQ. The CDR3 DNA follows: TGCGCCAGCAGCTTCGGACTAGCGGGAGTTGTGGAGCAGTTCTTC. It translates to CASSFGLAGVVEQFF.

This rearrangement joins TRBV19 to TRBJ2-7, with D tentatively TRBD2 (6 bases). This CDR3 region has 15 residues. The germline gives CDR1 LNHDA, CDR2 SQIVND (reference sequence). Trimming shortened V by 2 bases and J by 7 bases, and 18 bases separated the two germline ends. The CDR3 bases are TGTGCCAGTAGTATACTCGGGGGAACCCATTGGGAGCAGTACTTC. Amino acids: CASSILGGTHWEQYF.

This clone appeared a few times. The chain employs TRBV15 and TRBJ2-7; D is perhaps TRBD1 (5 bases). This CDR3 region has 14 residues. In germline, CDR1 is LNHNV, CDR2 YYDKDF (reference sequence). V was shortened by 1 base and J by 2 bases, with 9 bases between the two germline ends. In DNA, the CDR3 is TGTGCCACCAGCAGAGCAGGGTCCCCCTACGAGCAGTACTTC. It yields the protein CATSRAGSPYEQYF. Full variable domain (outside the CDR3, taken from reference TRBV15 and TRBJ2-7): DAMVIQNPRYQVTQFGKPVTLSCSQTLNHNVMYWYQQKSSQAPKLLFHYYDKDFNNEADTPDNFQSRRPNTSFCFLDIRSPGLGDTAMYLCATSRAGSPYEQYFGPGTRLTVT.